These 20 T cell receptor beta chains were all obtained from the same sample, sequenced in a study of blood T cell repertoires in COVID-19. TCRdb keeps only in-frame clones here, not all; method: immunoSEQ multiplex PCR. In the table there are approximately 150,000 clones, about 89% of which are singletons. The sequencing input was PBMCs or T cells enriched from blood (not recorded which). These receptors came from a man aged 55-75 years who had recovered from COVID-19.

J is TRBJ1-3 and V is TRBV6-1, with D unclear. The CDR3 has 14 amino acids. The V end was cut by 2 bases, the J end by 0 bases, with 5 bases between. Per the germline V gene, CDR1 is MNHNS and CDR2 is SASEGT. The CDR3 nucleotides read TGTGCCAGCAGTGAACACTTCTCTGGAAACACCATATATTTT. As protein: CASSEHFSGNTIYF.

The J gene is TRBJ2-2, the V gene TRBV3-1 (or the pseudogene TRBV3-2), with TRBD2 identical over 8 bases. CDR1 LGHDT and CDR2 YNNKEL come from the germline V gene (reference sequence). V shed 3 bases and J 7 bases; nucleotides not matched to a gene: 4. This CDR3 contains 14 residues. CDR3 in amino acids: CASSHGGGHGELFF. The CDR3 coding sequence is TGTGCCAGCAGCCACGGGGGGGGCCACGGGGAGCTGTTTTTT.

This chain uses TRBV3-1 (or the pseudogene TRBV3-2) with TRBJ2-1; TRBD2 agrees at 15 bases. Germline V gene sequence: CDR1 LGHDT, CDR2 YNNKEL (reference sequence). This CDR3 is built from 16 residues. Trimming removed 8 bases from V and 3 bases from J; junction bases left unmatched: 5. CDR3 sequence: CASRTSGGASYNEQFF. In DNA form, the CDR3 reads TGTGCCAGCCGGACTAGCGGGGGGGCTAGCTACAATGAGCAGTTCTTC.

The rearrangement joins TRBV7-9 to TRBJ2-7; D gene uncertain. CDR3 length: 14 amino acids. Germline CDR1 is SEHNR and CDR2 is FQNEAQ (reference sequence). Trimming removed 5 bases from V and 0 bases from J, with 11 bases in between. The CDR3 DNA follows: TGTGCCAGCAGCCCGTCGGCGGTCTCCTACGAGCAGTACTTC. Protein sequence: CASSPSAVSYEQYF. The variable domain in full, completed from reference TRBV7-9 and TRBJ2-7, reads DTGVSQNPRHKITKRGQNVTFRCDPISEHNRLYWYRQTLGQGPEFLTYFQNEAQLEKSRLLSDRFSAERPKGSFSTLEIQRTEQGDSAMYLCASSPSAVSYEQYFGPGTRLTVT.

The rearrangement links TRBV5-1 to TRBJ1-6, with TRBD1 matching 7 bases. The CDR3 runs 15 residues. With V trimmed by 2 bases and J by 6 bases, 5 bases remained unmatched. Germline CDR1 SGHRS, CDR2 YFSETQ. The CDR3, as DNA: TGCGCCAGCAGCTTAGACAGGGTCGTTAATTCACCCCTCCACTTT. Translating it yields CASSLDRVVNSPLHF.

The rearrangement joins TRBV9 to TRBJ2-3; TRBD1 aligns across 9 bases. J was trimmed by 4 bases and V by 9 bases; bases with no gene match: 9. The CDR3 covers 14 residues. Looked up from germline, CDR1 is SGDLS and CDR2 is YYNGEE. CDR3 loop: CATSRGQGPDTQYF. For the CDR3, the DNA is TGTGCCACTTCAAGGGGACAGGGTCCAGATACGCAGTATTTT.

The V and J genes are TRBV6-2 or TRBV6-3 and TRBJ2-7; 12 positions match TRBD2. The CDR3 loop spans 17 amino acids. The junction had 9 bases not matched to a gene; V was cut back by 5 bases and J by 1 base. The germline V gene encodes CDR1 MNHEY and CDR2 SVGEGT. The CDR3 sequence is CASSMTSGSLTSYEQYF. For the CDR3, the DNA is TGTGCCAGCAGTATGACTAGCGGGAGCCTCACATCCTACGAGCAGTACTTC.

The chain carries TRBV9 and TRBJ1-3; possible D gene TRBD1, 5 bases. The CDR3 totals 17 residues. CDR1 is SGDLS and CDR2 is YYNGEE in the germline V gene. The germline V and J ends were trimmed by 0 bases and 0 bases, with 13 bases remaining between them. This CDR3 is CASSVVGSRASGNTIYF. CDR3 coding DNA: TGTGCCAGCAGCGTAGTCGGCAGCAGGGCCTCTGGAAACACCATATATTTT.

The count of this clone is one. This chain joins TRBV11-3 and TRBJ2-1, with D maybe TRBD1 (6 bases). The V gene's germline CDR1 is SGHNT and CDR2 YENEEA. The CDR3 extends over 15 amino acids. Trimming pared 4 bases from V and 7 bases from J, leaving 17 bases between. The CDR3 DNA sequence: TGTGCCAGCAGCTCAGGGGTTCAGGGTGGGAATGAGCAGTTCTTC. Translated: CASSSGVQGGNEQFF.

The J gene is TRBJ1-2, the V gene TRBV7-2, with 10 nucleotides matching TRBD1. This CDR3 is 15 amino acids long. CDR1 is SGHTA, CDR2 FQGNSA, per germline. Unmatched junction bases numbered 10, after V lost 4 bases and J lost 8 bases. CDR3 in amino acids: CASSYQPGTGVGYTF. The CDR3 DNA reads as TGTGCCAGCAGCTACCAACCCGGGACAGGGGTCGGCTACACCTTC.

CDR3 in amino acids: CASSTGTSRNEQFF. The CDR3 bases are TGCGCCAGCAGTACCGGGACTAGCCGCAATGAGCAGTTCTTC. This rearrangement joins TRBV10-1 to TRBJ2-1; 9 bases fit TRBD2. Trimming at V came to 5 bases and at J to 6 bases, leaving 5 bases not matched to a gene. From germline, CDR1 is WNHNN and CDR2 SYGVQD (reference sequence). The CDR3 extends over 14 amino acids.

The V call is TRBV7-8, the J call TRBJ1-2; D not resolved. This CDR3 comprises 15 residues. CDR1 is SGHVS and CDR2 is FQNEAQ in the germline V gene. V was cut by 5 bases and J by 4 bases, with 17 bases left in between. The DNA for the CDR3 is TGTGCCAGCAGCCCGGCCCACGGAGTGAGCTATGGCTACACCTTC. This translates into CASSPAHGVSYGYTF.

Remarks on this clone: No DNA is shown, since the ends of the CDR3 on it are uncertain; the CDR3 is the one TCRdb lists. This chain joins TRBV28 and TRBJ1-5. The CDR3 is 15 amino acids long, termini counted. Germline V gives CDR1 MDHEN, CDR2 SYDVKM. The CDR3 sequence is CASSPAGIGPLRQHF.

The chain recombines TRBV6-1 with TRBJ1-1, with D possibly TRBD1 on 5 matching bases. This CDR3 is 13 amino acids long. Trimming removed 1 base at V and 8 bases at J, with 11 bases between. Germline CDR1 is MNHNS and CDR2 is SASEGT. The CDR3 DNA follows: TGTGCCAGCAGTGAAGTGAGACAGACGGAAGCTTTCTTT. Its translation is CASSEVRQTEAFF.

The gene calls are TRBV14 and TRBJ1-5; 9 bases line up with TRBD1. CDR1 SGHDN and CDR2 FVKESK come from the germline V gene. J gave up 7 bases and V 6 bases, and 1 base lay outside the gene matches. The CDR3 covers 12 residues. Here the CDR3 reads CASRGQGQPQHF. Written as DNA, the CDR3 is TGTGCCAGCAGGGGACAGGGCCAGCCCCAGCATTTT.

The rearrangement joins TRBV27 to TRBJ1-5; 7 bases line up with TRBD1. With V trimmed by 5 bases and J by 0 bases, 4 bases remained unmatched. Germline assignment: CDR1 MNHEY and CDR2 SMNVEV (reference sequence). This CDR3 is built from 15 residues. The DNA for the CDR3 is TGTGCCAGCAGTCCGGGGACAGATAGCAATCAGCCCCAGCATTTT. This gives the protein CASSPGTDSNQPQHF.

The CDR3 loop is CAISGDREVDGYTF. In DNA, the CDR3 is TGTGCCATCAGTGGGGACAGGGAGGTGGATGGCTACACCTTC. V is TRBV10-3 and J is TRBJ1-2; 9 bases agree with TRBD1. The V and J ends lost 4 bases and 6 bases, in that order; junction bases with no gene match: 6. The CDR3 spans 14 residues. Looked up from germline, CDR1 is ENHRY and CDR2 is SYGVKD.

The chain joins TRBV7-9 to TRBJ1-5; maybe TRBD1 (5 bases). V was clipped by 1 base and J by 3 bases, with 10 bases between them. Germline CDR1 reads SEHNR; CDR2 reads FQNEAQ (reference sequence). The CDR3 has 15 residues. CDR3 amino acids: CASSLGGSINQPQHF. CDR3 nucleotides: TGTGCCAGCAGCTTAGGGGGCTCAATCAATCAGCCCCAGCATTTT. The whole variable domain, filled in from reference TRBV7-9 and TRBJ1-5, reads DTGVSQNPRHKITKRGQNVTFRCDPISEHNRLYWYRQTLGQGPEFLTYFQNEAQLEKSRLLSDRFSAERPKGSFSTLEIQRTEQGDSAMYLCASSLGGSINQPQHFGDGTRLSIL.

The genes are TRBV28 and TRBJ1-2; 9 bases match TRBD1. CDR3 length equals 14 residues. V lost 3 bases, J lost 6 bases, and 5 bases stayed unmatched. The germline CDR1 and CDR2 sequences are MDHEN and SYDVKM. The CDR3 here is CASSFLGQGDGYTF. The CDR3 nucleotides are TGTGCCAGCAGTTTTTTGGGACAGGGTGATGGCTACACCTTC.

This clone was counted between two and nine times. The chain combines TRBV2 with TRBJ1-5; 10 nucleotides agree with TRBD1. The CDR3 contains 15 residues. J was trimmed by 4 bases and V by 6 bases; bases with no gene match: 6. The germline gives CDR1 SNHLY, CDR2 FYNNEI. CDR3 coding DNA: TGTGCCAGCAGAGAGACAGGGGGCTTAAATCAGCCCCAGCATTTT. It is translated as CASRETGGLNQPQHF.